The source of this T cell receptor (beta chain) is a study of blood T cells in healthy people across ages. Germline V gene sequence: CDR1 SEHNR, CDR2 FQNEAQ (reference sequence). The CDR3 runs 12 residues. Peripheral blood samples of around 11 milliliters were drawn from each donor. Each sample gave at least 6.5 million isolated PBMCs. Together with a sample-barcoded 5' primer, a J-beta primer mix was included in a second PCR lasting roughly 6 to 12 cycles. Template switching added a 12-random-nucleotide identifier to every cDNA molecule. Any given sample supplied a minimum of 3 million CDR3-containing paired-end reads. TCRdb reprocessed the 5' RACE reads via MiXCR and lists one record per CDR3 protein. The table lists around 800,000 distinct CDR3 sequences, less than 70% of them singletons.

The rearrangement uses TRBV7-9 and TRBJ2-7, with TRBD2 as a possible D gene (5 bases). The better agreement between TRBJ2-5 and the DNA end casts doubt on the J call. Sequenced input: blood. The receptor was derived from a man older than 75 in good health. CDR3 amino acids: CANGESVTTQYF. The CDR3 nucleotides are TGTGCTAACGGGGAGAGTGTAACGACCCAGTACTTC.